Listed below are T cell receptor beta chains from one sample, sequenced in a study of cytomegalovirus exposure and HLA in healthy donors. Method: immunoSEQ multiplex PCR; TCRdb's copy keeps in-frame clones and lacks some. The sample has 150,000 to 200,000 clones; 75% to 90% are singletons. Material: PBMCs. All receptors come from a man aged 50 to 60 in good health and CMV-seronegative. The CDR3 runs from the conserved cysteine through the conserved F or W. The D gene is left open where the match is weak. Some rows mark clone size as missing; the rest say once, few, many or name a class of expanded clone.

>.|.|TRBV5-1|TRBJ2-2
CASSLDLKNTGELFF
TGCGCCAGCAGCTTGGATTTAAAGAACACCGGGGAGCTGTTTTTT
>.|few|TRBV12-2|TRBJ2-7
CASRAGGPPYEQYF
TGTGCAAGTCGCGCGGGAGGGCCCCCCTACGAGCAGTACTTC
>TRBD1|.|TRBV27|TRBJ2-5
CASSVGQGWQTQYF
TGTGCCAGCAGTGTGGGACAGGGGTGGCAGACCCAGTACTTC
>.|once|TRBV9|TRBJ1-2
CASSPPGGYNYGYTF
TGTGCCAGCAGCCCGCCCGGGGGGTACAACTATGGCTACACCTTC
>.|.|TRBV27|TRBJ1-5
CASSLRGINQPQHF
TGTGCCAGCAGTTTACGGGGGATCAATCAGCCCCAGCATTTT
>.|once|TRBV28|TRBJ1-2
CASSLRERFYGYTF
TGTGCCAGCAGTTTGAGGGAGCGATTCTATGGCTACACCTTC
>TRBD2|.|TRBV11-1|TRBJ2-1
CASSPVRLAGIYNEQFF
TGTGCCAGCAGCCCTGTGCGGCTAGCGGGGATCTACAATGAGCAGTTCTTC
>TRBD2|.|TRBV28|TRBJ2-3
CASRWTGKGELAGVPDTQYF
TGTGCCAGCAGGTGGACAGGGAAAGGGGAACTAGCGGGAGTCCCAGATACGCAGTATTTT
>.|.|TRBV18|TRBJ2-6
CASSPLTEPGANVLTF
TGTGCCAGCTCACCACTGACGGAGCCTGGGGCCAACGTCCTGACTTTC
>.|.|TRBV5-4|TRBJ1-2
CASSLGGTGWINGYTF
TGTGCCAGCAGCTTGGGAGGAACAGGGTGGATTAATGGCTACACCTTC
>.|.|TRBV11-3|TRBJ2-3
CASSSGGNTQYF
TGTGCCAGCAGCAGCGGAGGGAATACGCAGTATTTT
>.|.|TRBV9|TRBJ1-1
CASSAQTDRAFF
TGTGCCAGCAGCGCCCAGACAGACCGGGCTTTCTTT
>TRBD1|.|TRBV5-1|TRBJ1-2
CASSTDRARYGYTF
TGCGCCAGCAGCACCGACAGGGCCCGCTATGGCTACACCTTC
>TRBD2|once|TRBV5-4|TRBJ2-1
CASSPQLAGGWADNEQFF
TGTGCCAGCAGCCCACAACTAGCGGGAGGGTGGGCGGACAATGAGCAGTTCTTC
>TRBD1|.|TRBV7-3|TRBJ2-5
CASRAGTGASETQYF
TGTGCCAGCAGGGCCGGGACAGGGGCGTCCGAGACCCAGTACTTC
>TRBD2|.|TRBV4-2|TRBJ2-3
CASSSPSGGSTDTQYF
TGTGCCAGCAGCTCACCTAGCGGGGGTAGCACAGATACGCAGTATTTT
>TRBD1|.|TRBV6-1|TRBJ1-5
CASSVLTGALRPQHF
TGTGCCAGCAGTGTTTTGACAGGGGCGTTGAGGCCCCAGCATTTT
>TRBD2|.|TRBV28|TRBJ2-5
CASSLGLAGGRETQYF
TGTGCCAGCAGTTTAGGACTAGCGGGAGGTCGGGAGACCCAGTACTTC
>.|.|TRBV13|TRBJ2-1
CASSFRGYNEQFF
TGTGCCAGCAGCTTCAGGGGTTACAATGAGCAGTTCTTC
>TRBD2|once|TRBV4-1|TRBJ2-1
CASNLAGGGNEQFF
TGCGCCAGCAACCTAGCGGGGGGTGGAAATGAGCAGTTCTTC
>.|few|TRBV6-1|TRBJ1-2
CASSNLRDGYTF
TGTGCCAGCAGTAATCTCCGGGATGGCTACACCTTC
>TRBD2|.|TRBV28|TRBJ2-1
CASRARGRAHNEQFF
TGTGCCAGCAGGGCTCGGGGGAGGGCCCACAATGAGCAGTTCTTC
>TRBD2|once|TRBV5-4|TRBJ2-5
CASSQTSGSWETQYF
TGTGCCAGCAGCCAAACTAGCGGGAGTTGGGAGACCCAGTACTTC
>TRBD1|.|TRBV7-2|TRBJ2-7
CASSRDRGFYEQYF
TGTGCCAGCAGCCGCGACAGGGGGTTCTACGAGCAGTACTTC
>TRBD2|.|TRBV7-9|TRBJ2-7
CAVQGREGGNVYEQYF
TGTGCCGTCCAGGGGCGGGAGGGGGGTAATGTCTACGAGCAGTACTTC
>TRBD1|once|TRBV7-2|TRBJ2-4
CASSLTGGVAKNIQYF
TGTGCCAGCAGCTTGACAGGGGGGGTTGCCAAAAACATTCAGTACTTC
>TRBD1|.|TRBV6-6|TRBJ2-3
CASSPVDRGGDTQYF
TGTGCCAGCAGTCCGGTGGACAGGGGTGGGGATACGCAGTATTTT
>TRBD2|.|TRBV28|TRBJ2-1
CASSLIGTRGEQFF
TGTGCCAGCAGTTTAATTGGGACTAGGGGTGAGCAGTTCTTC